A single T cell receptor beta chain is shown here with its context. The antigen is not known. Germline V gives CDR1 SGHNT, CDR2 YENEEA. Germline trimming cut 5 bases from V and 6 bases from J; bases unmatched to any gene: 6. This CDR3 has 16 amino acids. This record comes from a study of cytomegalovirus exposure and HLA in healthy donors. Study-level points and caveats: Most TCR sequences proved rare, with some public TCRs found in many donors. Under in vitro conditions, a few CMV-associated chains were confirmed as specific for CMV antigens.

As for the donors, each was a healthy bone marrow donor. Primers: 60 Vbeta forward and 13 Jbeta reverse. Source study methods: Later, an analysis found some 80 million unique TCR beta chains, and 9.5 million to 11 million of these were shared. TCRdb's table, derived via immunoSEQ multiplex PCR, lists solely in-frame clones and lacks some. That table furnishes V, J and clone size, whereas the DNA furnished D and trimming. In the table there are about 100,000 clones, around 80% of which are singletons. The TCR sequence derives from a woman between 45 and 60 years old in good health and CMV-seropositive. This chain connects TRBV11-3 to TRBJ2-3, with TRBD2 matching over 15 bases. Specimen: PBMCs. The CDR3 sequence is CASSPGTSGRSDTQYF. CDR3 DNA sequence: TGTGCCAGCAGCCCGGGGACTAGCGGGAGGAGCGATACGCAGTATTTT.